The next 29 T cell receptor beta chains were all read from a single sample in a study of blood T cell repertoires in COVID-19. Clones were read by immunoSEQ multiplex PCR, and TCRdb kept only the in-frame ones, dropping some. Of 200,000 or so clones listed, 80% to 90% were seen once; the top ten hold approximately 12%. The sample was peripheral blood. These TCRs come from an elderly woman with COVID-19, enrolled during active disease.

This chain links TRBV28 with TRBJ1-2, with 9 bases matching TRBD1. The CDR3 consists of 14 residues. The V and J ends lost 1 base and 8 bases, in that order; junction bases with no gene match: 5. From germline, CDR1 is MDHEN and CDR2 SYDVKM. The CDR3: CASSLSTGGNGYTF. CDR3 nucleotides: TGTGCCAGCAGTTTATCTACAGGGGGCAACGGCTACACCTTC.

V usage is TRBV13 and J usage is TRBJ2-1; TRBD2 matches 8 bases. After removal of 3 bases from V and 9 bases from J, the junction contained 7 bases not matched to a gene. The germline V gene encodes CDR1 PRHDT and CDR2 FYEKMQ (reference sequence). The CDR3 extends over 14 amino acids. CDR3 sequence reads: CASSFDGGATEQFF. Written as DNA, the CDR3 is TGTGCCAGCAGCTTCGACGGGGGGGCCACTGAGCAGTTCTTC.

The chain employs TRBV4-3 and TRBJ2-3, with TRBD2 as a possible D gene (6 bases). CDR3 length: 15 residues. Trimming pared 0 bases from V and 4 bases from J, leaving 11 bases between. The germline CDR1 and CDR2 sequences are LGHNA and YSLEER. In nucleotides, the CDR3 is TGCGCCAGCAGCCAAGACCCCGCTAGCGCAGATACGCAGTATTTT. Amino acids: CASSQDPASADTQYF.

The V gene is TRBV6-5, the J gene TRBJ1-1, with D hard to call. Trimming left V 5 bases short and J 0 bases short, with 13 bases between. This CDR3 region has 15 residues. The germline V gene has CDR1 MNHEY and CDR2 SVGAGI. CDR3 sequence: CASSPYTTMNTEAFF. As DNA, the CDR3 is TGTGCCAGCAGTCCCTACACAACTATGAACACTGAAGCTTTCTTT.

The chain couples TRBV6-6 to TRBJ2-7; 7 bases match TRBD2. After removal of 6 bases from V and 2 bases from J, the junction contained 7 bases not matched to a gene. The CDR3 length is 14 residues. Germline V lookup: CDR1 MNHNY, CDR2 SVGAGI (reference sequence). CDR3 sequence: CASRTDGGTYEQYF. The CDR3 nucleotides read TGTGCCAGCAGAACGGACGGGGGGACCTACGAGCAGTACTTC.

This clone was seen a few times. The V and J genes are TRBV29-1 and TRBJ2-3; 9 nucleotides match TRBD1. This CDR3 has 13 amino acids. Germline trimming cut 6 bases from V and 8 bases from J; bases unmatched to any gene: 9. The germline V gene has CDR1 SQVTM and CDR2 ANQGSEA. CDR3 in amino acids: CSVADRGESTQYF. DNA for the CDR3: TGCAGCGTAGCGGACAGGGGCGAGAGTACGCAGTATTTT.

This chain connects TRBV6-5 to TRBJ2-7, with 7 bases identical to TRBD1. CDR3 length equals 14 residues. Per the germline V gene, CDR1 is MNHEY and CDR2 is SVGAGI. The V and J ends lost 6 bases and 7 bases, in that order; junction bases with no gene match: 12. CDR3 sequence: CASSQYTGVDEQYF. DNA of the CDR3: TGTGCCAGCAGCCAATACACAGGGGTGGATGAGCAGTACTTC.

The V gene is TRBV27, the J gene TRBJ2-1; 12 bases are a match to TRBD2. V lost 5 bases to trimming and J lost 5 bases; unmatched junction nucleotides: 7. The CDR3 is made up of 16 amino acids. Germline assignment: CDR1 MNHEY and CDR2 SMNVEV (reference sequence). The CDR3 here is CASSPLRLAGDNEQFF. The CDR3 region has the DNA TGTGCCAGCAGTCCCCTCCGACTAGCGGGGGACAATGAGCAGTTCTTC.

This chain links TRBV10-3 with TRBJ1-2; a weak D match, TRBD1 (6 bases). This CDR3 comprises 12 residues. V was pared by 4 bases and J by 8 bases, with 11 bases between. The germline V gene encodes CDR1 ENHRY and CDR2 SYGVKD. This CDR3 is CAISGTGSGYTF. The CDR3 DNA follows: TGTGCCATCAGTGGAACAGGGAGCGGCTACACCTTC.

The CDR3 DNA reads as TGTGCCAGTAGCAAACAGGGAAATGAAAAACTGTTTTTT. This sequence encodes CASSKQGNEKLFF. This chain links TRBV19 with TRBJ1-4; a possible D gene is TRBD1 (6 bases). Germline CDR1 reads LNHDA; CDR2 reads SQIVND (reference sequence). CDR3 length equals 13 residues. The V and J ends lost 6 bases and 5 bases respectively, with 10 bases between them.

The CDR3 spells CASSTTGYGIPEAFF. The CDR3, as DNA: TGTGCCAGTAGTACCACAGGTTACGGAATACCAGAAGCTTTCTTT. This chain links TRBV19 with TRBJ1-1; D is possibly TRBD1 (5 bases). Deletions cut 4 bases from V and 8 bases from J, with 20 bases between. CDR1 and CDR2 from the germline V gene are LNHDA and SQIVND (reference sequence). The CDR3 sequence is 15 residues long.

This chain connects TRBV28 to TRBJ2-3; possibly TRBD2 for D (6 bases). V lost 4 bases to trimming and J lost 2 bases, with 22 bases between them. The CDR3 spans 18 residues. Looked up from germline, CDR1 is MDHEN and CDR2 is SYDVKM. As DNA, the CDR3 is TGTGCCAGCAGTTACCCCCCCTTGGAGGGAGACCCCACAGATACGCAGTATTTT. This encodes CASSYPPLEGDPTDTQYF.

The rearrangement links TRBV28 to TRBJ2-7, with a weak D call TRBD1 (6 bases). With 4 bases removed from V and 5 bases from J, the gap between germline ends came to 12 bases. The CDR3 totals 13 residues. Germline V gene lookup returns CDR1 MDHEN and CDR2 SYDVKM. CDR3 sequence: CASSSNRAHEQYF. In DNA form, the CDR3 reads TGTGCCAGCAGTTCAAACAGGGCCCACGAGCAGTACTTC. Complete variable domain (other parts from reference TRBV28 and TRBJ2-7): DVKVTQSSRYLVKRTGEKVFLECVQDMDHENMFWYRQDPGLGLRLIYFSYDVKMKEKGDIPEGYSVSREKKERFSLILESASTNQTSMYLCASSSNRAHEQYFGPGTRLTVT.

The gene calls are TRBV7-8 and TRBJ1-2; D may be TRBD1 (5 bases). CDR1 and CDR2 (germline): SGHVS, FQNEAQ. This CDR3 region has 14 residues. V was shortened by 0 bases and J by 4 bases, with 9 bases between the two germline ends. This CDR3 is CASSLAPGIYGYTF. The CDR3 coding sequence is TGTGCCAGCAGCTTAGCGCCAGGGATCTATGGCTACACCTTC.

V and J are TRBV2 and TRBJ1-6, with 7 bases aligning to TRBD1. CDR1 is SNHLY, CDR2 FYNNEI, per germline. V dropped 6 bases and J dropped 4; count of bases not matched to a gene: 9. This CDR3 region has 16 residues. This chain's CDR3 is CASRQDPGQYNSPLHF. CDR3 nucleotide sequence: TGTGCCAGCAGGCAAGATCCGGGACAGTATAATTCACCCCTCCACTTT.

The chain carries TRBV5-4 and TRBJ1-1, with a tentative D call TRBD1 (5 bases). Germline CDR1 SGHNT, CDR2 YYREEE (reference sequence). This CDR3 is 16 amino acids long. Deletions cut 0 bases from V and 0 bases from J, with 12 bases between. DNA of the CDR3: TGTGCCAGCAGCTTGGGGACATCGACTTTGAACACTGAAGCTTTCTTT. Protein: CASSLGTSTLNTEAFF.

The V and J genes are TRBV21-1 and TRBJ1-6; the D call TRBD1 from the table was never checked on the DNA. TRBV21-1 is an annotated pseudogene. The CDR3 has 17 amino acids. CDR3 residues: CASSTIAGGRMNSPLHF. Here the CDR3 DNA reads TGTGCCAGCAGCACGATCGCAGGGGGTAGGATGAATTCACCCCTCCACTTT.

The chain carries TRBV2 and TRBJ1-4; D is unresolved. Germline V gene sequence: CDR1 SNHLY, CDR2 FYNNEI. The CDR3 spans 11 residues. V lost 7 bases and J lost 7, with 7 bases in between. This CDR3 reads CASIRGEKLFF. The CDR3 DNA sequence: TGTGCCAGCATTCGGGGTGAAAAACTGTTTTTT.

The CDR3 DNA follows: TGTGCCAGCAGCTTGGACAGGTCTATGGGCTACACCTTC. Translated: CASSLDRSMGYTF. The chain uses TRBV5-4 and TRBJ1-2, with D possibly being TRBD1 (5 bases). Trimming left V 0 bases short and J 8 bases short, with 11 bases between. The germline V gene has CDR1 SGHNT and CDR2 YYREEE (reference sequence). The CDR3 covers 13 residues.

J is TRBJ2-7 and V is TRBV19, with TRBD2 matching over 8 bases. Germline V lookup: CDR1 LNHDA, CDR2 SQIVND (reference sequence). Trimming took 3 bases from V and 1 from J; bases not matched to a gene: 2. CDR3 length: 14 amino acids. In DNA form, the CDR3 reads TGTGCCAGTAGTATTGTAGCGGGGTCCTACGAGCAGTACTTC. Amino acid sequence: CASSIVAGSYEQYF.

This clone was counted once. The genes are TRBV23-1 and TRBJ2-7; weak D call: TRBD1 (6 bases). TRBV23-1 is flagged as an ORF with uncertain function. The CDR3 covers 15 residues. Trimming left V 4 bases short and J 2 bases short, with 15 bases between. CDR3 in amino acids: CASSPRTDVPYEQYF. Written as DNA, the CDR3 is TGCGCCAGCAGTCCCCGGACAGACGTACCCTACGAGCAGTACTTC.

V and J are TRBV12-3 or TRBV12-4 and TRBJ2-7; a weak D match, TRBD2 (6 bases). The V and J ends lost 3 bases and 5 bases respectively, with 11 bases between them. This CDR3 is 13 amino acids long. CDR3 protein: CASSFFRGNEQYF. CDR3 nucleotide sequence: TGTGCCAGCAGTTTTTTTCGGGGGAACGAGCAGTACTTC.

The genes are TRBV20-1 and TRBJ2-7; no reliable D call. V was clipped by 1 base and J by 3 bases, with 4 bases between them. Germline V gene sequence: CDR1 DFQATT, CDR2 SNEGSKA (reference sequence). This CDR3 is built from 11 residues. Here the CDR3 reads CSARVSYEQYF. The CDR3 DNA sequence: TGCAGTGCTAGAGTCAGCTACGAGCAGTACTTC.

The chain recombines TRBV7-2 with TRBJ2-1; 10 bases agree with TRBD1. The CDR3 contains 16 residues. Germline loops: CDR1 SGHTA, CDR2 FQGNSA. Unmatched junction bases numbered 8, after V lost 4 bases and J lost 5 bases. In DNA form, the CDR3 reads TGTGCCAGCAGCTATAACCGGGACAGGGGCCACAATGAGCAGTTCTTC. Amino acids: CASSYNRDRGHNEQFF.

The gene calls are TRBV7-8 and TRBJ2-7, with D uncertain. CDR1 and CDR2 from the germline V gene are SGHVS and FQNEAQ. This CDR3 is 12 amino acids long. Trimming took 0 bases from V and 3 from J, leaving 3 bases between them. DNA for the CDR3: TGTGCCAGCAGCTTAGCGTACTACGAGCAGTACTTC. It codes for CASSLAYYEQYF.

V usage is TRBV5-1 and J usage is TRBJ2-7; 14 bases are shared with TRBD2. CDR1 and CDR2 from the germline V gene are SGHRS and YFSETQ. This CDR3 contains 18 residues. Trimming took 3 bases from V and 0 from J; bases not matched to a gene: 8. DNA for the CDR3: TGCGCCAGCAGCTGGGGACTAGCGGGGGAACGTCTCTCCTACGAGCAGTACTTC. Residues: CASSWGLAGERLSYEQYF. The complete variable domain, with remaining parts taken from reference TRBV5-1 and TRBJ2-7, reads KAGVTQTPRYLIKTRGQQVTLSCSPISGHRSVSWYQQTPGQGLQFLFEYFSETQRNKGNFPGRFSGRQFSNSRSEMNVSTLELGDSALYLCASSWGLAGERLSYEQYFGPGTRLTVT.

This clone was picked up one time. The rearrangement joins TRBV19 to TRBJ1-6, with 7 bases identical to TRBD1. The germline V gene has CDR1 LNHDA and CDR2 SQIVND (reference sequence). The CDR3 is made up of 15 amino acids. Trimming at V came to 4 bases and at J to 4 bases, leaving 4 bases not matched to a gene. CDR3 in amino acids: CASSRTGLYNSPLHF. The CDR3 coding sequence is TGTGCCAGTAGTAGGACAGGCTTATATAATTCACCCCTCCACTTT.

The V gene is TRBV18, the J gene TRBJ2-5, with TRBD2 matching 10 bases. From germline, CDR1 is KGHSH and CDR2 LQKENI. The CDR3 sequence is 16 residues long. Unmatched junction bases numbered 9, after V lost 6 bases and J lost 2 bases. The CDR3, as DNA: TGTGCCAGCTCCCCTCGGACTAGCGGATCACAAGAGACCCAGTACTTC. It encodes CASSPRTSGSQETQYF.

The chain combines TRBV24-1 with TRBJ2-3; 9 nucleotides agree with TRBD2. The V and J ends lost 6 bases and 4 bases, in that order; junction bases with no gene match: 13. Per the germline V gene, CDR1 is KGHDR and CDR2 is SFDVKD. There are 17 residues in the CDR3. CDR3 sequence reads: CATSPRRGTSNADTQYF. The CDR3 DNA sequence: TGTGCCACCAGTCCCCGACGCGGGACTAGCAATGCAGATACGCAGTATTTT.